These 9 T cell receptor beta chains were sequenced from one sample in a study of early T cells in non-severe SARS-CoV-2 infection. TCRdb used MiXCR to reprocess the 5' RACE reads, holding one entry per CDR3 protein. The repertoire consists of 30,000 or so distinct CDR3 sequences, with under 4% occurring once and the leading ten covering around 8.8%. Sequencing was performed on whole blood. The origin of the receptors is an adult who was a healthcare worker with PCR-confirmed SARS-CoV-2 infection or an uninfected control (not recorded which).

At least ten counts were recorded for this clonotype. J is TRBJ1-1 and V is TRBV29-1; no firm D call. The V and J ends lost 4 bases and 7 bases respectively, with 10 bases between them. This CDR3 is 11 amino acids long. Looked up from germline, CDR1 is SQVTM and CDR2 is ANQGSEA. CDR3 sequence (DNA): TGCAGCGTTGCGCGCGGCAGTGAAGCTTTCTTT. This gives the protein CSVARGSEAFF.

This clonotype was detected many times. The CDR3 region has the DNA TGTGCCAGTAGGCAGGGGGCCTCCTTTTACAATGAGCAGTTCTTC. This sequence encodes CASRQGASFYNEQFF. This chain connects TRBV19 to TRBJ2-1; TRBD1 matches 8 bases. The J segment lost 4 bases and the V segment lost 6 bases, leaving 8 bases of the junction unmatched. Per the germline V gene, CDR1 is LNHDA and CDR2 is SQIVND (reference sequence). This CDR3 spans 15 amino acids.

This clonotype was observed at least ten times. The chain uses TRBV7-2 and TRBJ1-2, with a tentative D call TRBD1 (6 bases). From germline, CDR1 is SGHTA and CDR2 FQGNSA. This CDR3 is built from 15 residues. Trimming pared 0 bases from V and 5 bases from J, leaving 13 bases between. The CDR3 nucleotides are TGTGCCAGCAGCTTAGCGGATACAGGGACATATGGCTACACCTTC. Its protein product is CASSLADTGTYGYTF.

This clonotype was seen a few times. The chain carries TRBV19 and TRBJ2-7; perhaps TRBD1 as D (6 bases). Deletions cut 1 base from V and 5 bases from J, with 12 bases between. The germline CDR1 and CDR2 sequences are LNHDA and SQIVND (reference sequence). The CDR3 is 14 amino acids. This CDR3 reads CASSIGRGYDEQYF. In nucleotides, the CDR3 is TGTGCCAGTAGTATAGGCAGGGGTTACGACGAGCAGTACTTC.

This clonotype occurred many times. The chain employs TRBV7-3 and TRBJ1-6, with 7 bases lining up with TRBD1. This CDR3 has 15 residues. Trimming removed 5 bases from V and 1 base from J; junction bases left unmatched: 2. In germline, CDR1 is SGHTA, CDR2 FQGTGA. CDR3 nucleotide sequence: TGTGCCAGCAGCGCGACAGGGTCCTATAATTCACCCCTCCACTTT. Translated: CASSATGSYNSPLHF.

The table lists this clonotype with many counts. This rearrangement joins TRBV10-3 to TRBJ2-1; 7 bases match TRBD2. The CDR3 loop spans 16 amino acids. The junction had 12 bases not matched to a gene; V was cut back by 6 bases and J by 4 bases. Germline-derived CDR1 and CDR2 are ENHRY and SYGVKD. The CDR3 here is CAIRGLRAGAYNEQFF. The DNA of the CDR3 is TGTGCCATCAGGGGGCTGAGGGCGGGAGCGTACAATGAGCAGTTCTTC.

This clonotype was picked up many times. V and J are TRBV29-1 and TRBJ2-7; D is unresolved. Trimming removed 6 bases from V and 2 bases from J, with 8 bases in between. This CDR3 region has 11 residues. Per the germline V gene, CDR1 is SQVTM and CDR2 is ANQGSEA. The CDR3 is CSVGRAYEQYF. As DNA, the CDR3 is TGCAGCGTAGGACGGGCCTACGAGCAGTACTTC.

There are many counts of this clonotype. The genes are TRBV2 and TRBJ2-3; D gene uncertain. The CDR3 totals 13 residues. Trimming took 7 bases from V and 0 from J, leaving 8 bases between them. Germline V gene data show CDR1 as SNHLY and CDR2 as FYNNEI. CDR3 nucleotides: TGTGCCAGCACGTTCCAGAGCACAGATACGCAGTATTTT. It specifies CASTFQSTDTQYF.

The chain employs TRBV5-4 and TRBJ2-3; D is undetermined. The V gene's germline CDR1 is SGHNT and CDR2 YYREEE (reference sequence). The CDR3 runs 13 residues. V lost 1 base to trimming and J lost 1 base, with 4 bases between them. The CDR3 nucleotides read TGTGCCAGCAGCTTGTCCGGCACAGATACGCAGTATTTT. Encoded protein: CASSLSGTDTQYF. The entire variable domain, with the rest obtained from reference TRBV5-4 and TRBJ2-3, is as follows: ETGVTQSPTHLIKTRGQQVTLRCSSQSGHNTVSWYQQALGQGPQFIFQYYREEENGRGNFPPRFSGLQFPNYSSELNVNALELDDSALYLCASSLSGTDTQYFGPGTRLTVL.